These 21 T cell receptor beta chains share one sample of origin, sequenced in a study of T cells expressing NK-cell markers. TCRdb reworked the 5' RACE reads into one entry per CDR3 protein, no DNA. Its table lists a few hundred thousand distinct CDR3 sequences. Sequences were obtained from blood T cells: a sorted CD56 or NKG2C T cell subset, CD4+ or CD8+ T cells, or bulk PBMC T cells (not recorded which). The receptor source for this set is a woman in her fifties or sixties in good health.

This rearrangement joins TRBV20-1 to TRBJ1-5; with no DNA, the TCRdb D assignment of TRBD1 cannot be verified. This CDR3 has 18 residues. Germline V lookup: CDR1 DFQATT, CDR2 SNEGSKA (reference sequence). CDR3: CSARDAQGAISVDQPQHF.

The chain uses TRBV5-1 and TRBJ2-2; the TCRdb D gene call, TRBD1, has no DNA to confirm it. Germline CDR1 reads SGHRS; CDR2 reads YFSETQ. The CDR3 has 15 amino acids. CDR3 residues: CASTRGGKNTGELFF. Looking up the rest from reference TRBV5-1 and TRBJ2-2 gives the full variable domain: KAGVTQTPRYLIKTRGQQVTLSCSPISGHRSVSWYQQTPGQGLQFLFEYFSETQRNKGNFPGRFSGRQFSNSRSEMNVSTLELGDSALYLCASTRGGKNTGELFFGEGSRLTVL.

The chain employs TRBV7-2 and TRBJ2-3; TCRdb's assignment of TRBD2 cannot be checked, as there is no DNA. Per the germline V gene, CDR1 is SGHTA and CDR2 is FQGNSA. The CDR3 is 18 amino acids. The CDR3 protein is CASSRGLAGGLRTDTQYF.

This chain connects TRBV9 to TRBJ2-3; TCRdb calls TRBD2, which cannot be checked without DNA. The germline V gene has CDR1 SGDLS and CDR2 YYNGEE. There are 12 residues in the CDR3. The CDR3 sequence: CASGAGEDTQYF. Using reference TRBV9 and TRBJ2-3 for the parts outside the CDR3, the full variable domain is DSGVTQTPKHLITATGQRVTLRCSPRSGDLSVYWYQQSLDQGLQFLIQYYNGEERAKGNILERFSAQQFPDLHSELNLSSLELGDSALYFCASGAGEDTQYFGPGTRLTVL.

The chain uses TRBV12-3 or TRBV12-4 and TRBJ1-2. CDR3 size: 14 residues. CDR3 sequence reads: CASTSRTASYGYTF.

V usage is TRBV7-2 and J usage is TRBJ2-5; TCRdb reports TRBD2, a call that lacks DNA to check it against. This CDR3 comprises 14 residues. Per the germline V gene, CDR1 is SGHTA and CDR2 is FQGNSA. The CDR3 sequence: CASSFLEGRETQYF.

The chain combines TRBV9 with TRBJ1-1. CDR3 length: 13 residues. Germline CDR1 SGDLS, CDR2 YYNGEE. The CDR3 sequence: CASSVLSDTEAFF.

The chain links TRBV12-3 or TRBV12-4 to TRBJ2-7; TCRdb returns TRBD2, unconfirmable since there is no DNA. The length of the CDR3 is 15 residues. The chain's CDR3 is CASSLEGAGTYEQYF.

J is TRBJ1-1 and V is TRBV5-1; TCRdb returns TRBD1, unconfirmable since there is no DNA. The CDR3 has 14 residues. Germline V gives CDR1 SGHRS, CDR2 YFSETQ. The CDR3 spells CASSLAPGQGKAFF.

The chain has TRBV6-1 and TRBJ1-1; TCRdb's D call of TRBD1 is untestable without DNA. The CDR3 has 13 amino acids. Per the germline V gene, CDR1 is MNHNS and CDR2 is SASEGT. The CDR3 here is CASRPTGAAEAFF.

The chain is built from TRBV12-3 or TRBV12-4 and TRBJ2-5; the TRBD2 assignment by TCRdb is unverifiable without DNA. CDR3 size: 16 residues. CDR3 region: CASSLRASGRIKTQYF.

The V call is TRBV20-1, the J call TRBJ2-1; TCRdb selects TRBD1, and the lack of DNA leaves this call unchecked. This CDR3 has 20 residues. CDR1 and CDR2 (germline): DFQATT, SNEGSKA (reference sequence). CDR3 loop: CSARVVPGQGEVAPYNEQFF.

V gene TRBV5-1 combines with J gene TRBJ2-7; the TRBD1 assignment by TCRdb is unverifiable without DNA. Per the germline V gene, CDR1 is SGHRS and CDR2 is YFSETQ. The CDR3 covers 17 residues. CDR3: CASSLDRGRSRSYEQYF.

This chain joins TRBV12-3 or TRBV12-4 and TRBJ2-4; the TRBD2 assignment by TCRdb is unverifiable without DNA. The CDR3 length is 16 residues. This chain's CDR3 is CASMAGGVLAKNIQYF.

The gene calls are TRBV6-6 and TRBJ2-5; the D call from TCRdb, TRBD2, cannot be confirmed without DNA. CDR3 length equals 15 residues. Germline CDR1 MNHNY, CDR2 SVGAGI (reference sequence). Here the CDR3 reads CASSPPGRLAETQYF.

This sequence joins TRBV24-1 and TRBJ2-1; with no DNA, the TCRdb D assignment of TRBD2 cannot be verified. Germline V gene sequence: CDR1 KGHDR, CDR2 SFDVKD. The CDR3 has 14 amino acids. This CDR3 is CATTGTSGTHEQFF.

The chain combines TRBV5-1 with TRBJ1-1; checking the TCRdb D call of TRBD1 is not possible without DNA. CDR3 length: 17 residues. The germline V gene has CDR1 SGHRS and CDR2 YFSETQ. The CDR3 reads CASSLGQGTFLNTEAFF. The variable domain in full, with the rest retrieved from reference TRBV5-1 and TRBJ1-1, is KAGVTQTPRYLIKTRGQQVTLSCSPISGHRSVSWYQQTPGQGLQFLFEYFSETQRNKGNFPGRFSGRQFSNSRSEMNVSTLELGDSALYLCASSLGQGTFLNTEAFFGQGTRLTVV.

V is TRBV11-2 and J is TRBJ2-1; TCRdb returns TRBD2, unconfirmable since there is no DNA. Looked up from germline, CDR1 is SGHAT and CDR2 is FQNNGV. CDR3 size: 15 residues. The CDR3 region is CASSLDSSSAHEQFF.

The chain links TRBV4-2 to TRBJ2-1; TCRdb's assignment of TRBD2 cannot be checked, as there is no DNA. CDR1 is LGHNA and CDR2 is YNFKEQ in the germline V gene. This CDR3 has 16 residues. The CDR3 reads CASSQGLAGLRNEQFF.

This sequence joins TRBV3-1 and TRBJ2-1; with no DNA, the TCRdb D assignment of TRBD2 cannot be verified. The CDR3 extends over 15 amino acids. Germline V gene data show CDR1 as LGHDT and CDR2 as YNNKEL (reference sequence). The CDR3 protein is CASSQMAGLGNEQFF.

The genes are TRBV7-9 and TRBJ2-7; absent DNA, TCRdb's TRBD1 call cannot be checked. This CDR3 region has 14 residues. Germline V gene data show CDR1 as SEHNR and CDR2 as FQNEAQ (reference sequence). CDR3 region: CASSPRDRAYEQYF. Looking up the rest from reference TRBV7-9 and TRBJ2-7 gives the full variable domain: DTGVSQNPRHKITKRGQNVTFRCDPISEHNRLYWYRQTLGQGPEFLTYFQNEAQLEKSRLLSDRFSAERPKGSFSTLEIQRTEQGDSAMYLCASSPRDRAYEQYFGPGTRLTVT.